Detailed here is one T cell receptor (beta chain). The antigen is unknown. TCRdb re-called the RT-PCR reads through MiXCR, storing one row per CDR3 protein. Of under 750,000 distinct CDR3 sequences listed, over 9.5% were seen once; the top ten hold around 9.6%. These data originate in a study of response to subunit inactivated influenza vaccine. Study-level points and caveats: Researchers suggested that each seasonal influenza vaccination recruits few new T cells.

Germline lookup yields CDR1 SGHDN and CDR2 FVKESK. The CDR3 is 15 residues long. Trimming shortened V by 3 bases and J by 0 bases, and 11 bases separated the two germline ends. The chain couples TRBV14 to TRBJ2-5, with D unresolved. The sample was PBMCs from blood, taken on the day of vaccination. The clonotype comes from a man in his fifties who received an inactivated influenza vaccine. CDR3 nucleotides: TGTGCCAGCAGCCAGCGGACCCTGTACCAAGAGACCCAGTACTTC. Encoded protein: CASSQRTLYQETQYF.